Listed below are T cell receptor beta chains from one sample, sequenced in a study of blood T cells in healthy people across ages. TCRdb itself ran the 5' RACE reads through MiXCR, one entry per CDR3 protein. Of just under 900,000 distinct CDR3 sequences in the sample, 29% were seen once. The sample taken for sequencing was blood. The receptors come from a woman older than 75 in good health. Both conserved end residues are trimmed from each CDR3. Size is omitted from some rows. Given values are once, few, many or a class for expanded clones.

abundance	v_gene	j_gene	CDR3aa
many	TRBV7-2	TRBJ2-1	ASRPTSSNNEQF
many	TRBV12-3/TRBV12-4	TRBJ1-5	ASSLEGYNQPQH
-	TRBV5-1	TRBJ2-7	ASSLASGGVDEQY
-	TRBV7-2	TRBJ1-5	ASSLPPGTLRSNQPQH
-	TRBV3-1	TRBJ2-3	ANSPSRVTDTQY
-	TRBV7-8	TRBJ1-1	ASSGLQGGTEAF
-	TRBV5-1	TRBJ2-5	ASSLAHAGETQY
-	TRBV27	TRBJ2-5	ASGFEKGAQETQY
many	TRBV7-2	TRBJ2-7	ASSHTSGGGYEQY
many	TRBV10-3	TRBJ1-2	AISESAQVLGYT
few	TRBV10-2	TRBJ2-7	ATSPRTSGTYEQY
many	TRBV6-2/TRBV6-3	TRBJ2-6	ASTYPLFHRRDGDSGANVLT
-	TRBV12-1	TRBJ2-2	ASSPDPRGPGELF
-	TRBV7-2	TRBJ1-4	ASSPRTAFGGEKLF
-	TRBV4-2	TRBJ2-7	ASSQDLTGDDIHYEQY
-	TRBV27	TRBJ1-4	ASSNTGVGEKLF
many	TRBV4-3	TRBJ1-1	ASSQGGGLNTEAF
many	TRBV18	TRBJ2-7	ASVAGTAFYEQY
many	TRBV18	TRBJ2-7	ASSPPSSYEQY
-	TRBV19	TRBJ1-5	ASRTMGQGANQPQH
-	TRBV20-1	TRBJ2-5	SARDFPGEETQY
few	TRBV9	TRBJ2-3	ASSVVLAGPPDTQY